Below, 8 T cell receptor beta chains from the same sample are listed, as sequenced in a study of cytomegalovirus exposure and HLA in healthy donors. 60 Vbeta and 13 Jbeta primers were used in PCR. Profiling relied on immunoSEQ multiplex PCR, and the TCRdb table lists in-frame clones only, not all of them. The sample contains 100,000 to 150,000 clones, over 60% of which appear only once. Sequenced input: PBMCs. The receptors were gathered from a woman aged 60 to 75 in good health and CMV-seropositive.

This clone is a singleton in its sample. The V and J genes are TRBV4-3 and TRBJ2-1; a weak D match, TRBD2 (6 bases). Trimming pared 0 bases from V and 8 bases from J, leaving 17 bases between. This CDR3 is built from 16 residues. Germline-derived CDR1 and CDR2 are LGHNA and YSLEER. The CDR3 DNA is TGCGCCAGCAGCCAAGATTGGGCGGGAAGTAGGGATGAGCAGTTCTTC. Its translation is CASSQDWAGSRDEQFF.

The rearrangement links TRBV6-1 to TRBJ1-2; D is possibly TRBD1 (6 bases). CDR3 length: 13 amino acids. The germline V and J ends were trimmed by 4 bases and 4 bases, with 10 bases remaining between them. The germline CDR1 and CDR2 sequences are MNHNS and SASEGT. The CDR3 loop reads CASSAQGTYGYTF. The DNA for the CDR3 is TGTGCCAGCAGTGCCCAGGGGACCTATGGCTACACCTTC.

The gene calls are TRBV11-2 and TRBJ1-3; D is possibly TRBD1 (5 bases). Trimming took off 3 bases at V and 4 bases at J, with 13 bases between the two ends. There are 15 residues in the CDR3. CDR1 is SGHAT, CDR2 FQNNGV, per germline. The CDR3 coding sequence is TGTGCCAGCAGCTTTCAGGGAAGGATAGGAAACACCATATATTTT. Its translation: CASSFQGRIGNTIYF.

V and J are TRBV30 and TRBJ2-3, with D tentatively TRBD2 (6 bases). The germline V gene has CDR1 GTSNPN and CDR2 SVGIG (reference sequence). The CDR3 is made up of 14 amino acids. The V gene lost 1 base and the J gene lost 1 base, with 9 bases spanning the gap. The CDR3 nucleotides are TGTGCCTGGAGTGGGGCTAGCGGCACAGATACGCAGTATTTT. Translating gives CAWSGASGTDTQYF.

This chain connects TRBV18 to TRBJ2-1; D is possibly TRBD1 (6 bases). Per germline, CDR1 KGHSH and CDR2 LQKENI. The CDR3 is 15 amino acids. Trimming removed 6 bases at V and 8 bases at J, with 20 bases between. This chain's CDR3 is CASSPKDRTGYEQFF. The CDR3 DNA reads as TGTGCCAGCTCCCCCAAGGACAGAACGGGCTATGAGCAGTTCTTC.

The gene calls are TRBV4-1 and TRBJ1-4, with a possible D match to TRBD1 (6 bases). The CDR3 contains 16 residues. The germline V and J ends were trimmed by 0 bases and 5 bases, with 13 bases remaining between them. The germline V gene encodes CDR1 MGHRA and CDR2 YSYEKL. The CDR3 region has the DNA TGCGCCAGCAGCCAAGATCTAGGACAGATCAATGAAAAACTGTTTTTT. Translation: CASSQDLGQINEKLFF.

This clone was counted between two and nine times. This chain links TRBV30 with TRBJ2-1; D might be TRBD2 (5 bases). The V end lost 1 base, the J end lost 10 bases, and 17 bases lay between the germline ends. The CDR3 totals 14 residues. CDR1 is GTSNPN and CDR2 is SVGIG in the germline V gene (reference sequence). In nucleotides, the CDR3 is TGTGCCTGGAGTGCCCCCCCGGGGATTCGGGAGCAGTTCTTC. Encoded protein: CAWSAPPGIREQFF.

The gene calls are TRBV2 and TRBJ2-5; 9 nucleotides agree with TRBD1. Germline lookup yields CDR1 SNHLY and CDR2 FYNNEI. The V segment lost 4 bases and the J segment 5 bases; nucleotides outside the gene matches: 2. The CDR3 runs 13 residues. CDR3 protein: CASSGDREETQYF. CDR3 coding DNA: TGTGCCAGCAGTGGGGACAGGGAGGAGACCCAGTACTTC.